This T cell receptor (beta chain) is drawn from a study of blood T cell repertoires in COVID-19. Study-wide background: The United States, Italy and Spain supplied acute and convalescent COVID-19 samples. T cells, B-cell-depleted T cells, or PBMCs supplied cDNA or gDNA.

As handled by the study authors: Scientists estimated how many nucleated cells there were by amplifying reference gene primers. Clones were sequenced by immunoSEQ multiplex PCR, and TCRdb holds only the in-frame ones, with some missing. That table furnishes V, J and clone size, whereas the DNA furnished D and trimming. This table holds about 150,000 clones, roughly 88% found once. Per the germline V gene, CDR1 is LGHDT and CDR2 is YNNKEL (reference sequence). The ends were cut back, 4 bases at V and 2 bases at J, with 10 bases in the middle. The CDR3 totals 14 residues. The source material was peripheral blood. V gene TRBV3-1 (or the pseudogene TRBV3-2) combines with J gene TRBJ2-3; D unclear. The sequence was obtained from a woman in her fifties or sixties in a cohort sampled during active or convalescent COVID-19. The CDR3 spells CASSPRSSTDTQYF. DNA of the CDR3: TGTGCCAGCAGCCCCCGGAGTTCCACAGATACGCAGTATTTT.